This paragraph covers one T cell receptor beta chain sequence. CDR1 SGHAT and CDR2 FQNNGV come from the germline V gene. The CDR3 contains 17 residues. After removal of 4 bases from V and 5 bases from J, the junction contained 12 bases not matched to a gene. This sample was included in a study of technical replicates of blood from a few donors. Clones were sequenced by immunoSEQ multiplex PCR, and TCRdb holds only the in-frame ones, with some missing. The sample lists around 84,000 clones, over 85% seen once, with about 0.23% in the top ten. This chain joins TRBV11-2 and TRBJ2-2, with 8 bases aligning to TRBD2. The clonotype comes from a human donor in good health. The specimen was T cells isolated from PBMCs. The CDR3 region has the DNA TGTGCCAGCAGCTCCAGCCGGGGCGGGAGGAAGACCGGGGAGCTGTTTTTT. Residues: CASSSSRGGRKTGELFF.